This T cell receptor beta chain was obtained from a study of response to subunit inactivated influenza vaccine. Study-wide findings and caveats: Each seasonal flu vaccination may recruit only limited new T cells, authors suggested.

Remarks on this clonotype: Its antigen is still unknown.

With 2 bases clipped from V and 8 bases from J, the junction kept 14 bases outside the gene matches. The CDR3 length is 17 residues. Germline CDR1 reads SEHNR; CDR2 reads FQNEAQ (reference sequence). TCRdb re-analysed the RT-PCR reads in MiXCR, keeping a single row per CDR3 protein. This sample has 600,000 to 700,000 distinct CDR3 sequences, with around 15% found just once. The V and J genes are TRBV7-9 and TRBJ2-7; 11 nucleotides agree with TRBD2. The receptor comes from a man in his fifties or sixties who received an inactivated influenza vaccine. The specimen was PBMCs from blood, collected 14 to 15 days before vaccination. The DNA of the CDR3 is TGTGCCAGCAGCTTAACGTCACCGGGACTAGCGGCGAACAAGCAGTACTTC. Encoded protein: CASSLTSPGLAANKQYF.